These 15 T cell receptor beta chains were all obtained from the same sample, sequenced in a study of shared clonotypes between healthy human individuals. Sequencing was performed with immunoSEQ multiplex PCR; in TCRdb, only in-frame clones are kept and a portion is missing. This sample has about 2 million clones, with roughly 95% found just once. The sequenced material came from naive CD4+ T cells sorted from blood. As for subset: CD45RA+ positively selected. The receptors stem from a man aged 18 to 30 in good health.

The chain joins TRBV2 to TRBJ1-6; 9 nucleotides align to TRBD1. From germline, CDR1 is SNHLY and CDR2 FYNNEI. The trim removed 6 bases at V and 7 bases at J, leaving 4 bases unmatched. This CDR3 is built from 14 residues. The CDR3 DNA follows: TGTGCCAGCAGCGCCGGGACAGGGAATTCACCCCTCCACTTT. Translation gives CASSAGTGNSPLHF.

On this clone itself: Other DNA sequences in this sample translate to the same CDR3. The chain has TRBV5-4 and TRBJ1-2, with 8 bases aligning to TRBD1. V lost 4 bases, J lost 2 bases, and 7 bases stayed unmatched. Looked up from germline, CDR1 is SGHNT and CDR2 is YYREEE (reference sequence). The CDR3 is 15 residues long. The CDR3 region is CASSGTGGANYGYTF. Here the CDR3 DNA reads TGTGCCAGCAGCGGAACAGGGGGAGCCAACTATGGCTACACCTTC.

V gene TRBV11-2 combines with J gene TRBJ1-1; 8 bases are a match to TRBD1. Trimming at V came to 4 bases and at J to 1 base, leaving 8 bases not matched to a gene. Per germline, CDR1 SGHAT and CDR2 FQNNGV. The length of the CDR3 is 16 residues. The CDR3 reads CASSWQGATRNTEAFF. The CDR3 DNA is TGTGCCAGCAGCTGGCAGGGGGCAACCCGGAACACTGAAGCTTTCTTT. Drawing the rest from reference TRBV11-2 and TRBJ1-1, the complete variable domain is EAGVAQSPRYKIIEKRQSVAFWCNPISGHATLYWYQQILGQGPKLLIQFQNNGVVDDSQLPKDRFSAERLKGVDSTLKIQPAKLEDSAVYLCASSWQGATRNTEAFFGQGTRLTVV.

V gene TRBV10-2 combines with J gene TRBJ2-7; D not certain. From germline, CDR1 is WSHSY and CDR2 SAAADI. There are 13 residues in the CDR3. Deletions cut 5 bases from V and 2 bases from J, with 10 bases between. The CDR3 reads CASSRAATYEQYF. As DNA, the CDR3 is TGCGCCAGCAGTCGGGCCGCAACCTACGAGCAGTACTTC.

V and J are TRBV11-3 and TRBJ2-2; 14 bases agree with TRBD2. This CDR3 has 18 residues. V was clipped by 5 bases and J by 3 bases; unmatched bases: 8. Germline V gene lookup returns CDR1 SGHNT and CDR2 YENEEA. CDR3 residues: CASSHGTSGSADTGELFF. In nucleotides, the CDR3 is TGTGCCAGCAGCCACGGGACTAGCGGGAGCGCTGACACCGGGGAGCTGTTTTTT.

Concerning this clone: Other DNA sequences of this sample code for an identical CDR3. The chain is built from TRBV5-1 and TRBJ2-3; no reliable D call. CDR1 and CDR2 from the germline V gene are SGHRS and YFSETQ. CDR3 length: 12 residues. Trimming stripped 4 bases from V and 3 bases from J, with 6 bases between. This CDR3 is CASSKVTDTQYF. The CDR3 DNA follows: TGCGCCAGCAGCAAGGTTACAGATACGCAGTATTTT.

This sequence joins TRBV4-1 and TRBJ1-2, with TRBD1 matching over 9 bases. In germline, CDR1 is MGHRA, CDR2 YSYEKL. J was trimmed by 3 bases and V by 3 bases; bases with no gene match: 11. The CDR3 runs to 17 residues. The CDR3 DNA follows: TGCGCCAGCAGCCACCCTTGGACAGGGGCGGATTACTATGGCTACACCTTC. Its protein is CASSHPWTGADYYGYTF.

The rearrangement uses TRBV4-2 and TRBJ1-6; 10 nucleotides line up with TRBD1. Germline V gene sequence: CDR1 LGHNA, CDR2 YNFKEQ. V shed 0 bases and J 4 bases; nucleotides not matched to a gene: 3. This CDR3 region has 17 residues. DNA of the CDR3: TGTGCCAGCAGCCAAGATGGGACAGGGGAGTATAATTCACCCCTCCACTTT. Its translation: CASSQDGTGEYNSPLHF.

The rearrangement joins TRBV6-5 to TRBJ2-6, with D possibly being TRBD1 (5 bases). The CDR3 has 14 amino acids. Trimming took off 8 bases at V and 0 bases at J, with 8 bases between the two ends. CDR1 and CDR2 from the germline V gene are MNHEY and SVGAGI. CDR3 DNA sequence: TGTGCCAGCGGGGCTGTCTCTGGGGCCAACGTCCTGACTTTC. This gives the protein CASGAVSGANVLTF.

The count of this clone is one. The chain recombines TRBV7-2 with TRBJ2-7, with D tentatively TRBD1 (6 bases). Germline V gives CDR1 SGHTA, CDR2 FQGNSA. The CDR3 length is 14 residues. V lost 5 bases, J lost 5 bases, and 16 bases lay in between. The DNA of the CDR3 is TGTGCCAGCAGCATTAAGACAGGTCCGAACGAGCAGTACTTC. It yields the protein CASSIKTGPNEQYF.

The V gene is TRBV20-1, the J gene TRBJ2-7, with no clear D. V lost 3 bases, J lost 4 bases, and 4 bases lay in between. CDR3 size: 10 residues. Germline V lookup: CDR1 DFQATT, CDR2 SNEGSKA (reference sequence). CDR3 nucleotides: TGCAGTGCTAGTCGATACGAGCAGTACTTC. The encoded protein is CSASRYEQYF.

The rearrangement links TRBV11-3 to TRBJ2-1; 7 nucleotides line up with TRBD1. The V gene's germline CDR1 is SGHNT and CDR2 YENEEA. The CDR3 length is 15 residues. V shed 2 bases, J shed 4 bases, and the junction held 5 bases outside the gene matches. The CDR3 nucleotides are TGTGCCAGCAGCTTAATGGCGACAGGGTACAATGAGCAGTTCTTC. This codes for CASSLMATGYNEQFF. Supplemented by reference TRBV11-3 and TRBJ2-1, the full variable domain reads EAGVVQSPRYKIIEKKQPVAFWCNPISGHNTLYWYLQNLGQGPELLIRYENEEAVDDSQLPKDRFSAERLKGVDSTLKIQPAELGDSAVYLCASSLMATGYNEQFFGPGTRLTVL.

The V and J genes are TRBV7-2 and TRBJ1-5; 8 bases fit TRBD1. This CDR3 region has 19 residues. Trimming cost V 5 bases and J 2 bases; bases outside gene matches: 17. Germline loops: CDR1 SGHTA, CDR2 FQGNSA. The CDR3 reads CASSGLRGQGGFGNQPQHF. As DNA, the CDR3 is TGTGCCAGCAGCGGACTCCGTGGACAGGGCGGTTTTGGCAATCAGCCCCAGCATTTT.

This sequence joins TRBV9 and TRBJ2-1; D is ambiguous. This CDR3 comprises 15 residues. Deletions cut 3 bases from V and 2 bases from J, with 12 bases between. CDR1 SGDLS and CDR2 YYNGEE come from the germline V gene. The chain's CDR3 is CASSALVPPYNEQFF. The DNA for the CDR3 is TGTGCCAGCAGCGCTCTAGTGCCCCCCTACAATGAGCAGTTCTTC.

The chain uses TRBV5-1 and TRBJ1-5; tentative D call: TRBD1 (5 bases). This CDR3 contains 14 residues. The V gene's germline CDR1 is SGHRS and CDR2 YFSETQ. Trimming cost V 4 bases and J 11 bases, with 19 bases left between them. CDR3 residues: CASSPDIGALSQHF. CDR3 DNA sequence: TGCGCCAGCAGCCCGGACATAGGGGCCCTATCCCAGCATTTT.